Listed below are T cell receptor beta chains from one sample, sequenced in a study of shared clonotypes between healthy human individuals. Data came from immunoSEQ multiplex PCR; TCRdb stores just in-frame clones and leaves some out. The profile shows approximately 700,000 clones, more than 70% of them singletons. What was sequenced was memory CD4+ T cells sorted from blood. Receptor source: a woman aged 25 to 39 in good health. CDR3s include the opening cysteine and the closing phenylalanine or tryptophan. The D gene is left open where the match is weak. Where a row states a size, it is once, few, many or the class of an expanded clone; other rows omit it.

size	D	V	J	DNA	CDR3
NA	NA	TRBV4-1	TRBJ2-1	TGCGCCAGCAGCCAAGTGGGTCTAGGGACAAATGAGCAGTTCTTC	CASSQVGLGTNEQFF
NA	NA	TRBV7-2	TRBJ2-2	TGTGCCAGCAGCATGGACAGAAGCCCACTATTCACCGGGGAGCTGTTTTTT	CASSMDRSPLFTGELFF
NA	TRBD1	TRBV27	TRBJ2-7	TGTGCCAGCAGTCCCGACGGGACAGGGGGTTCCGAGCAGTACTTC	CASSPDGTGGSEQYF
NA	NA	TRBV28	TRBJ1-5	TGTGCCAGCAGTGCTGAAATTAGCAATCAGCCCCAGCATTTT	CASSAEISNQPQHF
NA	NA	TRBV27	TRBJ1-5	TGTGCCAGCAGTCCCCGACAGGCCAATCAGCCCCAGCATTTT	CASSPRQANQPQHF
NA	TRBD1	TRBV7-9	TRBJ2-2	TGTGCCAGCAGCCAAGGACAGGGGGGCACCGGGGAGCTGTTTTTT	CASSQGQGGTGELFF
NA	NA	TRBV4-2	TRBJ2-5	TGTGCCAGCAGCCAAGATAGGGCGGGGCAAGAGACCCAGTACTTC	CASSQDRAGQETQYF
NA	NA	TRBV9	TRBJ2-2	TGTGCCAGCAGGTCCGGGACGGTGAACACCGGGGAGCTGTTTTTT	CASRSGTVNTGELFF
NA	NA	TRBV5-1	TRBJ2-7	TGCGCCAGCAGCTCGAGCGGAAACTACGAGCAGTACTTC	CASSSSGNYEQYF
NA	TRBD1	TRBV19	TRBJ2-7	TGTGCCAGTAGGGATACAGGGGGGCCCTACGAGCAGTACTTC	CASRDTGGPYEQYF
NA	NA	TRBV7-9	TRBJ1-2	TGTGCCATCTCGAGTCGGGCTAACTATGGCTACACCTTC	CAISSRANYGYTF
NA	TRBD2	TRBV5-1	TRBJ2-5	TGCGCCAGCAGCTTAACTAGCGGACAAGAGACCCAGTACTTC	CASSLTSGQETQYF
NA	TRBD1	TRBV6-5	TRBJ2-3	TGTGCCAGCAGTCAAACAGGGGGCAATACGCAGTATTTT	CASSQTGGNTQYF
NA	TRBD1	TRBV4-1	TRBJ1-2	TGCGCCAGCAGCCTGGGGTACCGGGACAGAGTTTTCACTGGCTACACCTTC	CASSLGYRDRVFTGYTF
few	NA	TRBV29-1	TRBJ2-5	TGCAGCGCTCGCGACAGCCCGGAGACCCAGTACTTC	CSARDSPETQYF
NA	NA	TRBV10-3	TRBJ2-4	TGTGCCGTCGGTCGGTCAGTTTCGAACATTCAGTACTTC	CAVGRSVSNIQYF
NA	TRBD1	TRBV5-6	TRBJ2-3	TGTGCCAGCAGCTTGGAGGGGGCTGGCACAGATACGCAGTATTTT	CASSLEGAGTDTQYF
NA	NA	TRBV14	TRBJ1-1	TGTGCCAGCAGCCAATCTCCCTGGTCGAACACTGAAGCTTTCTTT	CASSQSPWSNTEAFF